Listed here are 28 T cell receptor beta chains from one sample, sequenced in a study of identical twins (TCRdb year 2016). Libraries came from 5' RACE. TCRdb lists the instrument as Illumina HiSeq 2000. TCRdb reran the public reads through fastp at Q25 and MiXCR, keeping productive beta chains. Rows with a matching CDR3 protein are joined into one entry that keeps the most common DNA and genes. The sample table records fewer than 250,000 distinct CDR3 sequences; 5.5% to 7% of these occur just once. The ten biggest clones cover roughly 3.4% of the sample. A further study also used this sample, focusing on yellow fever vaccine responses in identical twins.

The sample consisted of memory (CD45RO+) T cells sorted from blood. This sample's cell subset or site label indicates: CD45RO+ enriched T cells. The receptor source for this set is a woman aged 18-29 years in good health.

The J gene is TRBJ2-7, the V gene TRBV12-3 or TRBV12-4; tentative D call: TRBD2 (5 bases). CDR3 length equals 15 residues. V lost 5 bases, J lost 2 bases, and 16 bases lay in between. The DNA of the CDR3 is TGTGCCAGCAGTAAAGGGAGACATACGGCCTACGAGCAGTACTTC. Translating gives CASSKGRHTAYEQYF.

This clonotype was counted ten times or more. V and J are TRBV7-8 and TRBJ1-1; D is unclear. CDR1 and CDR2 (germline): SGHVS, FQNEAQ. The V gene lost 2 bases and the J gene lost 1 base, with 8 bases spanning the gap. The CDR3 covers 14 residues. The CDR3 loop reads CASSLTNPNTEAFF. CDR3 nucleotide sequence: TGTGCCAGCAGCTTAACCAACCCGAACACTGAAGCTTTCTTT. Looking up the rest from reference TRBV7-8 and TRBJ1-1 gives the full variable domain: GAGVSQSPRYKVAKRGQDVALRCDPISGHVSLFWYQQALGQGPEFLTYFQNEAQLDKSGLPSDRFFAERPEGSVSTLKIQRTQQEDSAVYLCASSLTNPNTEAFFGQGTRLTVV.

This chain joins TRBV11-1 and TRBJ2-1; TRBD2 aligns across 10 bases. The length of the CDR3 is 16 residues. With 1 base clipped from V and 3 bases from J, the junction kept 3 bases outside the gene matches. Germline lookup yields CDR1 SGHAT and CDR2 FQDESV (reference sequence). The CDR3 protein is CASSLVWTSGYNEQFF. CDR3 sequence (DNA): TGTGCCAGCAGCTTAGTTTGGACTAGCGGCTACAATGAGCAGTTCTTC.

This clonotype was recorded a few times. This rearrangement joins TRBV5-1 to TRBJ2-1; 8 bases align to TRBD2. Germline V gene data show CDR1 as SGHRS and CDR2 as YFSETQ. The CDR3 runs 16 residues. The V and J ends lost 3 bases and 5 bases, in that order; junction bases with no gene match: 10. For the CDR3, the DNA is TGCGCCAGCAGCTCCTTAAGCGGGAGCTACGACAATGAGCAGTTCTTC. It is translated as CASSSLSGSYDNEQFF.

At least ten counts were recorded for this clonotype. The chain employs TRBV20-1 and TRBJ2-3; 7 bases match TRBD2. CDR1 and CDR2 (germline): DFQATT, SNEGSKA (reference sequence). J was trimmed by 2 bases and V by 5 bases; bases with no gene match: 10. The CDR3 is 15 residues long. The CDR3 loop is CSAETASGFTDTQYF. In DNA, the CDR3 is TGCAGTGCTGAAACCGCTAGCGGCTTCACAGATACGCAGTATTTT.

V is TRBV5-1 and J is TRBJ2-5, with a possible D match to TRBD2 (5 bases). The V gene lost 1 base and the J gene lost 5 bases, with 9 bases spanning the gap. Per the germline V gene, CDR1 is SGHRS and CDR2 is YFSETQ. This CDR3 is built from 13 residues. This chain's CDR3 is CASSLNWRETQYF. The CDR3, as DNA: TGCGCCAGCAGCTTGAATTGGAGGGAGACCCAGTACTTC.

This clonotype came up a few times. The chain couples TRBV12-3 or TRBV12-4 to TRBJ1-1, with D uncertain. The CDR3 sequence is 14 residues long. V was clipped by 5 bases and J by 9 bases, with 19 bases between them. The CDR3 sequence is CASSKDTVRKKAFF. In DNA form, the CDR3 reads TGTGCCAGCAGTAAAGACACGGTCCGAAAGAAAGCTTTCTTT.

This clonotype was observed a few times. The V and J genes are TRBV7-8 and TRBJ2-7, with 11 bases identical to TRBD2. With 5 bases clipped from V and 6 bases from J, the junction kept 9 bases outside the gene matches. The CDR3 sequence is 15 residues long. Germline lookup yields CDR1 SGHVS and CDR2 FQNEAQ. The CDR3 DNA reads TGTGCCAGCAGCCCGAGTGGACTAGCGGGCGGCGAGCAGTACTTC. Encoded protein: CASSPSGLAGGEQYF.

There are a few counts of this clonotype. The germline gene is not matched at one end of the junction; a read error may be the cause. The rearrangement uses TRBV7-6 and TRBJ2-7; 16 bases agree with TRBD2. The CDR3 runs to 16 residues. CDR1 is SGHVS and CDR2 is FNYEAQ in the germline V gene. The CDR3 bases are TGTGCCAGCAGCTCGGGACTAGCGGGAGGGGTGACCGAGCTGTACTTC. Translation: CASSSGLAGGVTELYF.

Ten or more counts support this clonotype. The genes are TRBV20-1 and TRBJ2-1, with 7 bases that match TRBD1. J gave up 9 bases and V 3 bases, and 11 bases lay outside the gene matches. In germline, CDR1 is DFQATT, CDR2 SNEGSKA (reference sequence). This CDR3 region has 14 residues. Here the CDR3 DNA reads TGCAGTGCTAGGCCCGGACAGGAATGGGGTGAGCAGTTCTTC. This sequence encodes CSARPGQEWGEQFF.

This chain joins TRBV5-1 and TRBJ2-5; D is unclear. Germline values: CDR1 SGHRS, CDR2 YFSETQ. Trimming took off 2 bases at V and 1 base at J, with 9 bases between the two ends. The CDR3 contains 14 residues. CDR3 in amino acids: CASSLRHSQETQYF. The CDR3 DNA is TGCGCCAGCAGCTTAAGACACAGCCAAGAGACCCAGTACTTC.

V and J are TRBV20-1 and TRBJ2-7; D is unresolved. The CDR3 is made up of 13 amino acids. Germline V gives CDR1 DFQATT, CDR2 SNEGSKA (reference sequence). V lost 2 bases and J 2 bases, leaving 10 bases between the germline ends. The CDR3 is CSARKGSTYEQYF. CDR3 DNA: TGCAGTGCTAGAAAGGGCAGCACCTACGAGCAGTACTTC.

This clonotype was seen ten or more times. The chain couples TRBV5-1 to TRBJ2-3; TRBD2 matches at 14 bases. CDR1 and CDR2 from the germline V gene are SGHRS and YFSETQ. CDR3 length: 15 amino acids. Trimming removed 4 bases from V and 9 bases from J; junction bases left unmatched: 7. The chain's CDR3 is CASSPGTSGGGTQYF. Here the CDR3 DNA reads TGCGCCAGCAGCCCGGGGACTAGCGGGGGAGGCACGCAGTATTTT.

The chain is built from TRBV3-1 and TRBJ2-3; 8 bases agree with TRBD1. Germline CDR1 LGHDT, CDR2 YNNKEL (reference sequence). V was pared by 4 bases and J by 6 bases, with 9 bases of the junction left unmatched. CDR3 length: 15 amino acids. CDR3 amino acids: CASSRIGQGADTQYF. The CDR3 DNA follows: TGTGCCAGCAGCCGCATAGGACAGGGAGCGGATACGCAGTATTTT.

This clonotype turned up a few times. J is TRBJ1-2 and V is TRBV2, with TRBD1 matching over 7 bases. The CDR3 loop spans 13 amino acids. V shed 7 bases and J 8 bases; nucleotides not matched to a gene: 10. Germline V lookup: CDR1 SNHLY, CDR2 FYNNEI. CDR3 region: CASTVTDRAGYTF. CDR3 bases: TGTGCCAGCACCGTCACCGACAGGGCCGGCTACACCTTC.

This sequence joins TRBV7-7 and TRBJ1-1; D is unresolved. Germline assignment: CDR1 SSHAT and CDR2 FNYEAQ (reference sequence). The ends were cut back, 5 bases at V and 5 bases at J, with 0 bases in the middle. The CDR3 totals 9 residues. The CDR3 region is CASSTEAFF. CDR3 in DNA: TGTGCCAGCAGCACTGAAGCTTTCTTT.

Ten or more counts support this clonotype. The chain links TRBV28 to TRBJ2-3, with D maybe TRBD2 (5 bases). Looked up from germline, CDR1 is MDHEN and CDR2 is SYDVKM. CDR3 length: 15 residues. Trimming took off 5 bases at V and 2 bases at J, with 14 bases between the two ends. Here the CDR3 DNA reads TGTGCCAGCAGTCCAGGACTTTCAATCACAGATACGCAGTATTTT. Amino acids: CASSPGLSITDTQYF. Using reference TRBV28 and TRBJ2-3 for the parts outside the CDR3, the full variable domain is DVKVTQSSRYLVKRTGEKVFLECVQDMDHENMFWYRQDPGLGLRLIYFSYDVKMKEKGDIPEGYSVSREKKERFSLILESASTNQTSMYLCASSPGLSITDTQYFGPGTRLTVL.

This chain connects TRBV24-1 to TRBJ1-5; TRBD1 agrees at 8 bases. V lost 9 bases, J lost 6 bases, and 12 bases stayed unmatched. The CDR3 loop spans 15 amino acids. Germline V CDR1 and CDR2: KGHDR, SFDVKD. The CDR3 coding sequence is TGTGCCACCCAGATGGGCAGGGGGCTTCCTCAGCCCCAGCATTTT. Its protein product is CATQMGRGLPQPQHF.

This clonotype has a handful of counts. The CDR3 sequence: CATSSRVSTDTQYF. The CDR3 region has the DNA TGTGCCACCAGCAGTAGAGTTAGCACAGATACGCAGTATTTT. The chain is built from TRBV15 and TRBJ2-3, with D unresolved. CDR1 is LNHNV and CDR2 is YYDKDF in the germline V gene (reference sequence). The CDR3 is 14 amino acids. Trimming pared 3 bases from V and 0 bases from J, leaving 7 bases between.

This clonotype has only a few counts. The rearrangement uses TRBV20-1 and TRBJ2-7; 14 bases are shared with TRBD2. The V gene end was trimmed by 3 bases and the J gene end by 3 bases; junction bases not matched to a gene: 19. Germline loops: CDR1 DFQATT, CDR2 SNEGSKA (reference sequence). This CDR3 contains 20 residues. CDR3 amino acids: CSASSPYPGTSGGIIYEQYV. The CDR3 bases are TGCAGTGCTAGCTCTCCTTACCCCGGGACTAGCGGGGGCATTATCTACGAGCAGTACGTC.

This clonotype has at least ten counts. The gene calls are TRBV5-6 and TRBJ2-3, with D unclear. Germline-derived CDR1 and CDR2 are SGHDT and YYEEEE. The CDR3 has 14 amino acids. Trimming removed 5 bases from V and 2 bases from J, with 12 bases in between. The chain's CDR3 is CASRGSGNTDTQYF. Written as DNA, the CDR3 is TGTGCCAGCAGGGGTTCAGGAAACACAGATACGCAGTATTTT.

Only a few counts were recorded for this clonotype. This chain links TRBV20-1 with TRBJ2-3; 7 positions agree with TRBD1. CDR3 length equals 14 residues. Germline V gives CDR1 DFQATT, CDR2 SNEGSKA (reference sequence). V shed 2 bases and J 3 bases; nucleotides not matched to a gene: 5. CDR3 in DNA: TGCAGTGCTAGATCGGGACAGCCAACAGATACGCAGTATTTT. Translating it yields CSARSGQPTDTQYF.

CDR3 bases: TGTGCCAGCAGTGGTGGCCGGGACCTTGGTATTTTAAACACCGGGGAGCTGTTTTTT. Translating it yields CASSGGRDLGILNTGELFF. The rearrangement joins TRBV6-1 to TRBJ2-2; perhaps D is TRBD1 or TRBD2 (5 bases each). The CDR3 loop spans 19 amino acids. Germline values: CDR1 MNHNS, CDR2 SASEGT. Trimming took 4 bases from V and 2 from J, leaving 23 bases between them.

This clonotype has just a few counts. The chain recombines TRBV28 with TRBJ1-1, with D possibly being TRBD1 (5 bases). CDR3 size: 14 residues. Trimming cost V 6 bases and J 11 bases, with 22 bases left between them. Germline CDR1 and CDR2: MDHEN and SYDVKM. CDR3 sequence (DNA): TGTGCCAGCAGCCGATCTAGATCTCAGGGTCGCGCTTTCTTT. Its translation: CASSRSRSQGRAFF.

The J gene is TRBJ2-3, the V gene TRBV11-2; 8 nucleotides match TRBD2. The CDR3 sequence is 18 residues long. The trim removed 5 bases at V and 0 bases at J, leaving 13 bases unmatched. Germline V gene lookup returns CDR1 SGHAT and CDR2 FQNNGV. In nucleotides, the CDR3 is TGTGCCAGCAGCCACCTCTTTGCGGGAGGCGTTAGCACAGATACGCAGTATTTT. Translation: CASSHLFAGGVSTDTQYF.

There are many counts of this clonotype. The chain has TRBV6-2 or TRBV6-3 and TRBJ2-2; D unresolved. V was trimmed by 6 bases and J by 6 bases, leaving 11 bases between them. The CDR3 totals 13 residues. Germline V gives CDR1 MNHEY, CDR2 SVGEGT. This CDR3 reads CASSSRWSGELFF. As DNA, the CDR3 is TGTGCCAGCAGCTCAAGGTGGTCCGGGGAGCTGTTTTTT.

The chain employs TRBV25-1 and TRBJ2-2; D not resolved. The V gene's germline CDR1 is MGHDK and CDR2 SYGVNS. V shed 1 base and J shed 6 bases, with 12 bases lying between them. This CDR3 comprises 15 residues. CDR3 amino acids: CASSEWATASGELFF. The DNA of the CDR3 is TGTGCCAGCAGTGAATGGGCCACCGCGTCCGGGGAGCTGTTTTTT.

This clonotype was recorded a few times. The genes are TRBV2 and TRBJ2-1; D remains unclear. The germline V and J ends were trimmed by 6 bases and 0 bases, with 12 bases remaining between them. Germline CDR1 is SNHLY and CDR2 is FYNNEI. The length of the CDR3 is 15 residues. CDR3 bases: TGTGCCAGCAGCCGACAAGGTGTCTCCTACAATGAGCAGTTCTTC. This sequence encodes CASSRQGVSYNEQFF.